This TCR beta chain is drawn from a study of CD8 T cells in ankylosing spondylitis. Study findings and constraints: Reactive arthritis synovial fluid and blood previously showed some of these motif variants.

The CDR3 has 14 amino acids. CDR1 is SGHRS, CDR2 YFSETQ, per germline. The V end was cut by 0 bases, the J end by 2 bases, with 9 bases between. Molecular-barcoded quantitative 5'-RACE produced these TCR beta libraries. Each CDR3 protein gets one entry after TCRdb re-called the 5' RACE reads with MiXCR. Here the sample spans under 300,000 distinct CDR3 sequences, roughly a tenth being singletons. In this sample, this clonotype turned up many times. Its specificity is unknown. The receptor's source is a male donor with ankylosing spondylitis or in good health (not recorded which). This chain connects TRBV5-1 to TRBJ2-7; D gene unclear. Sequencing input: blood, either unsorted or a sorted T cell fraction (not recorded which). The CDR3: CASSLAVAAYEQYF. CDR3 DNA: TGCGCCAGCAGCTTGGCCGTTGCGGCCTACGAGCAGTACTTC.